This is a list of T cell receptor beta chains from one sample in a study of cytomegalovirus exposure and HLA in healthy donors. Sequenced by immunoSEQ multiplex PCR; TCRdb stores in-frame clones only, minus some. The profile shows roughly 120,000 clones, around 75% of them singletons. Sequencing input: PBMCs. The receptors originated from a woman aged 18 to 35 in good health and CMV-seronegative. Both conserved end residues are part of each CDR3. A D gene is named only where the DNA matches it firmly. Expanded clones get a size class; other rows say once, few or many, or leave the size out.

J gene,clone size,CDR3 length,D gene,V gene,CDR3 DNA,CDR3 protein
TRBJ2-3,.,13,.,TRBV7-9,TGTGCCAGCAGCTTTCTGTTCTCAGATACGCAGTATTTT,CASSFLFSDTQYF
TRBJ2-2,.,16,.,TRBV19,TGTGCCAGTATGAAACGAGCAGGGCAATACACCGGGGAGCTGTTTTTT,CASMKRAGQYTGELFF
TRBJ1-6,once,14,.,TRBV5-6,TGTGCCAGTAGACCCTGGGGGGGTAATTCACCCCTCCACTTT,CASRPWGGNSPLHF
TRBJ2-7,.,13,TRBD1,TRBV5-6,TGTGCCAGCAGCTCCACACAGGGGTACGAGCAGTACTTC,CASSSTQGYEQYF
TRBJ1-2,.,13,TRBD1,TRBV7-9,TGTGCCAGCACCCCATCCCGGGACAGGGTATACCCCTTC,CASTPSRDRVYPF
TRBJ2-7,.,12,TRBD1,TRBV19,TGTGCCAGTAGTTCAGGGGGACACGAGCAGTACTTC,CASSSGGHEQYF
TRBJ2-4,.,15,.,TRBV28,TGTGCCAGCAGGCCGGGGGAGCTAGCCAAAAACATTCAGTACTTC,CASRPGELAKNIQYF
TRBJ2-1,once,15,TRBD1,TRBV19,TGTGCCAGTAGTTCCGACAGGGCACCCTACAATGAGCAGTTCTTC,CASSSDRAPYNEQFF
TRBJ1-4,few,20,.,TRBV5-1,TGCGCCAGCAGCTTGGAATGGTTTACGGGAATTATTGCAACTAATGAAAAACTGTTTTTT,CASSLEWFTGIIATNEKLFF
TRBJ1-5,.,14,TRBD1,TRBV19,TGTGCCAGTCGGGACAGGATCCATTTACAGCCCCAGCATTTT,CASRDRIHLQPQHF
TRBJ1-4,.,13,.,TRBV7-9,TGTGCCAGCAGCTTAGCGGGAGATGAAAAACTGTTTTTT,CASSLAGDEKLFF
TRBJ1-4,.,16,.,TRBV19,TGTGCCAGTAGTATAGTCCCCGGGGCAACTAATGAAAAACTGTTTTTT,CASSIVPGATNEKLFF
TRBJ1-1,.,15,.,TRBV5-4,TGTGCCAGCAGCGCTCCGGGACTGATGAACACTGAAGCTTTCTTT,CASSAPGLMNTEAFF
TRBJ1-4,.,11,.,TRBV7-9,TGTGCCAGCAGCCTCGGACAGTCACTGTTTTTT,CASSLGQSLFF
TRBJ2-1,.,11,.,TRBV5-1,TGCGCCAGCAGGTCGCGAAATGAGCAGTTCTTC,CASRSRNEQFF
TRBJ1-4,.,14,.,TRBV25-1,TGTGCCAGCAGTGAAGCGGGGAGTAATGAAAAACTGTTTTTT,CASSEAGSNEKLFF
TRBJ1-5,.,15,TRBD1,TRBV28,TGTGCCAGCAGATCAGGACAGGGAGGACCTCAGCCCCAGCATTTT,CASRSGQGGPQPQHF
TRBJ1-1,.,15,TRBD1,TRBV27,TGTGCCAGCAGTTTAGGACAGGGACCGAACACTGAAGCTTTCTTT,CASSLGQGPNTEAFF
TRBJ1-3,few,19,TRBD1,TRBV9,TGTGCCAGCAGCGTAGAACGGGACAGGGCCGTGCGCCAAGGAAACACCATATATTTT,CASSVERDRAVRQGNTIYF
TRBJ2-5,.,15,TRBD2,TRBV9,TGTGCCAGCAGTCCTAGCGGGGGGCGTTCAGAGACCCAGTACTTC,CASSPSGGRSETQYF
TRBJ1-1,.,15,TRBD1,TRBV7-2,TGTGCCAGCAGCTCACGGTCCCCCAGGGGGACTGAAGCTTTCTTT,CASSSRSPRGTEAFF
TRBJ2-1,few,15,TRBD2,TRBV7-2,TGTGCCAGCAGCTTCGGACTAGAACGGGCCAATGAGCAGTTCTTC,CASSFGLERANEQFF
TRBJ1-6,.,14,.,TRBV28,TGTGCCAGCAGTAAACCGGGGGGGGTTTCACCCCTCCACTTT,CASSKPGGVSPLHF
TRBJ1-4,.,18,.,TRBV7-6,TGTGCCAGCAGCTTAGCGCGGGGGGGACGATTTACTAATGAAAAACTGTTTTTT,CASSLARGGRFTNEKLFF
TRBJ1-4,.,15,TRBD1,TRBV2,TGTGCCAGCAGTGGGGGGCAGGGGGGAAGTGAAAAACTGTTTTTT,CASSGGQGGSEKLFF
TRBJ2-1,.,16,TRBD2,TRBV6-1,TGTGCCAGCAGTGAATTTAGCGGGGGGGCCTACAATGAGCAGTTCTTC,CASSEFSGGAYNEQFF
TRBJ1-2,.,14,.,TRBV5-1,TGCGCCAGCAGCTTCGAACAGGCAGGGTATGGCTACACCTTC,CASSFEQAGYGYTF
TRBJ1-5,.,13,TRBD1,TRBV2,TGTGCCAGCATCTTTGACAGGGGCCAGCCCCAGCATTTT,CASIFDRGQPQHF
TRBJ1-1,.,14,.,TRBV6-4,TGTGCCAGCAGGGCGGACAGAACTTCCACTGAAGCTTTCTTT,CASRADRTSTEAFF
TRBJ1-4,once,17,.,TRBV7-8,TGTGCCAGCAGTGGACCGGGGGAGATTCGGACTAATGAAAAACTGTTTTTT,CASSGPGEIRTNEKLFF